Presented here are 10 T cell receptor beta chains from one specimen sequenced in a study of cytomegalovirus exposure and HLA in healthy donors. The PCR contained 60 Vbeta and 13 Jbeta primers. Some clones are missing from TCRdb's copy, which holds only in-frame ones; the method was immunoSEQ multiplex PCR. The table shows around 170,000 clones, with roughly 70% occurring only once. Sequencing was done on a sample of PBMCs. The origin of the receptors is a girl aged 5-17 years in good health and CMV-seronegative.

The chain joins TRBV2 to TRBJ1-4; a possible D gene is TRBD1 (5 bases). The CDR3 runs 17 residues. Germline CDR1 reads SNHLY; CDR2 reads FYNNEI. V lost 4 bases and J 5 bases, leaving 20 bases between the germline ends. The CDR3 loop is CASSVGQPTTLNEKLFF. The CDR3 coding sequence is TGTGCCAGCAGTGTGGGGCAGCCCACGACTCTAAATGAAAAACTGTTTTTT.

The chain links TRBV5-1 to TRBJ2-3; possible D gene TRBD2, 6 bases. Trimming shortened V by 0 bases and J by 5 bases, and 13 bases separated the two germline ends. CDR3 length equals 15 residues. Germline V gene lookup returns CDR1 SGHRS and CDR2 YFSETQ. Here the CDR3 reads CASSLGASGEDTQYF. CDR3 bases: TGCGCCAGCAGCTTGGGGGCCTCGGGGGAAGATACGCAGTATTTT.

This chain joins TRBV19 and TRBJ2-1; D call uncertain. V was trimmed by 5 bases and J by 5 bases, leaving 10 bases between them. This CDR3 comprises 13 residues. Per the germline V gene, CDR1 is LNHDA and CDR2 is SQIVND (reference sequence). The CDR3 reads CASSPSLHNEQFF. The CDR3 DNA is TGTGCCAGTAGTCCCTCTCTTCACAATGAGCAGTTCTTC.

This sequence joins TRBV7-6 and TRBJ2-1, with TRBD2 matching over 7 bases. The CDR3 is 18 amino acids. Germline-derived CDR1 and CDR2 are SGHVS and FNYEAQ. The junction had 9 bases not matched to a gene; V was cut back by 1 base and J by 0 bases. CDR3 in DNA: TGTGCCAGCAGCTTAGGGGCGACTAGCCAGAGCTCCTACAATGAGCAGTTCTTC. It is translated as CASSLGATSQSSYNEQFF.

The chain links TRBV6-1 to TRBJ2-1; D not resolved. The CDR3 runs 12 residues. Germline V lookup: CDR1 MNHNS, CDR2 SASEGT. V was clipped by 8 bases and J by 8 bases, with 13 bases between them. Here the CDR3 reads CASQQAGDEQFF. The DNA of the CDR3 is TGTGCCAGCCAACAAGCTGGAGATGAGCAGTTCTTC.

The chain is built from TRBV10-3 and TRBJ2-3, with 7 nucleotides matching TRBD1. Trimming took 3 bases from V and 4 from J; bases not matched to a gene: 4. Germline V CDR1 and CDR2: ENHRY, SYGVKD. CDR3 length equals 14 residues. In DNA form, the CDR3 reads TGTGCCATCAGTGAAGGACAGGAACCAGATACGCAGTATTTT. Protein product: CAISEGQEPDTQYF.

The V gene is TRBV15, the J gene TRBJ2-7; tentative D call: TRBD1 (5 bases). V was pared by 11 bases and J by 6 bases, with 11 bases between. From germline, CDR1 is LNHNV and CDR2 YYDKDF (reference sequence). This CDR3 has 10 amino acids. CDR3 region: CAPAGREQYF. The CDR3 DNA follows: TGTGCCCCGGCAGGGCGCGAGCAGTACTTC.

The chain employs TRBV5-4 and TRBJ2-1; TRBD1 aligns across 8 bases. The CDR3 covers 16 residues. The ends lost 4 bases at V and 6 bases at J; junction bases unmatched: 12. The germline gives CDR1 SGHNT, CDR2 YYREEE (reference sequence). The CDR3 region has the DNA TGTGCCAGCAGCCCTCCTCCGGGACAGGCGATCAATGAGCAGTTCTTC. This codes for CASSPPPGQAINEQFF. The variable domain in full, with the rest retrieved from reference TRBV5-4 and TRBJ2-1, is ETGVTQSPTHLIKTRGQQVTLRCSSQSGHNTVSWYQQALGQGPQFIFQYYREEENGRGNFPPRFSGLQFPNYSSELNVNALELDDSALYLCASSPPPGQAINEQFFGPGTRLTVL.

This clone appeared a few times. V is TRBV6-5 and J is TRBJ1-1; D gene unclear. Germline lookup yields CDR1 MNHEY and CDR2 SVGAGI. Trimming removed 6 bases from V and 1 base from J, with 9 bases in between. The CDR3 extends over 13 amino acids. The CDR3 bases are TGTGCCAGCAGCGAGCCAGGGAACACTGAAGCTTTCTTT. Encoded protein: CASSEPGNTEAFF.

This clone was detected only once. The gene calls are TRBV4-1 and TRBJ1-4, with D possibly TRBD1 on 5 matching bases. From germline, CDR1 is MGHRA and CDR2 YSYEKL. The CDR3 loop spans 16 amino acids. V was trimmed by 1 base and J by 4 bases, leaving 13 bases between them. CDR3 residues: CASSQGQQDINEKLFF. The CDR3 DNA sequence: TGCGCCAGCAGCCAAGGACAACAGGATATTAATGAAAAACTGTTTTTT.